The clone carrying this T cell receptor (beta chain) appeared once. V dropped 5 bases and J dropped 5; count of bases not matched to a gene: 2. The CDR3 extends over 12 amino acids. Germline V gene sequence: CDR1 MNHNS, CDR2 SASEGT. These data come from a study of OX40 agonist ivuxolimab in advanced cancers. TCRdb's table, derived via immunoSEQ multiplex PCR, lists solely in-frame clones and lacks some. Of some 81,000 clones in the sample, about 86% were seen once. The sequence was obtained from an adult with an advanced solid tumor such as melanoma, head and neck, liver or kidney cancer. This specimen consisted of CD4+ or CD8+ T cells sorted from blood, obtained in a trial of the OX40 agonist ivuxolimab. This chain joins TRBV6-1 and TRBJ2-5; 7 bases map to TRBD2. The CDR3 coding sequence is TGTGCCAGCAGTATACTAGCGGAGACCCAGTACTTC. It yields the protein CASSILAETQYF.